Below, 22 T cell receptor beta chains from the same sample are listed, as sequenced in a study of technical replicates of blood from several donors. Produced via immunoSEQ multiplex PCR; TCRdb's table is partial and in-frame only. The sample includes about 84,000 clones, almost 98% of them seen just once. Input material: T cells isolated from PBMCs. The receptors were sampled from a human donor in good health.

The chain recombines TRBV10-3 with TRBJ2-5, with D uncertain. Germline V gene data show CDR1 as ENHRY and CDR2 as SYGVKD. This CDR3 is 12 amino acids long. V was cut by 9 bases and J by 1 base, with 9 bases left in between. CDR3 sequence reads: CAISGGQETQYF. In DNA, the CDR3 is TGTGCCATTTCTGGCGGCCAAGAGACCCAGTACTTC.

This chain uses TRBV6-1 with TRBJ2-1; 11 bases align to TRBD2. The CDR3 loop spans 18 amino acids. The trim removed 2 bases at V and 10 bases at J, leaving 16 bases unmatched. Germline V gene lookup returns CDR1 MNHNS and CDR2 SASEGT. In DNA form, the CDR3 reads TGTGCCAGCAGTGAAAATGTGTTCGGTAGCGGGGGGGCTGGGGAGCAGTTCTTC. Protein: CASSENVFGSGGAGEQFF.

The chain employs TRBV5-4 and TRBJ1-1; weak D call: TRBD1 (5 bases). Germline CDR1 is SGHNT and CDR2 is YYREEE (reference sequence). The CDR3 is 12 residues long. Trimming cost V 2 bases and J 6 bases, with 8 bases left between them. This CDR3 is CASSFGGAEAFF. The CDR3 DNA is TGTGCCAGCAGCTTCGGGGGTGCTGAAGCTTTCTTT.

Concerning this clone: Other DNA sequences of this sample code for an identical CDR3. The V and J genes are TRBV9 and TRBJ1-3, with unresolved D. V was pared by 2 bases and J by 0 bases, with 6 bases between. This CDR3 contains 14 residues. Germline V gene data show CDR1 as SGDLS and CDR2 as YYNGEE. The CDR3 protein is CASSVGSSGNTIYF. CDR3 DNA sequence: TGTGCCAGCAGCGTGGGGAGCTCTGGAAACACCATATATTTT.

The chain has TRBV5-1 and TRBJ2-2; D remains ambiguous. The CDR3 contains 14 residues. V was pared by 4 bases and J by 6 bases, with 13 bases between. The V gene's germline CDR1 is SGHRS and CDR2 YFSETQ. The CDR3 here is CASSATRSAGELFF. DNA of the CDR3: TGCGCCAGCAGCGCCACACGAAGTGCCGGGGAGCTGTTTTTT. The complete variable domain, with remaining parts taken from reference TRBV5-1 and TRBJ2-2, reads KAGVTQTPRYLIKTRGQQVTLSCSPISGHRSVSWYQQTPGQGLQFLFEYFSETQRNKGNFPGRFSGRQFSNSRSEMNVSTLELGDSALYLCASSATRSAGELFFGEGSRLTVL.

This clone was found once. The chain has TRBV9 and TRBJ1-4; no firm D call. The CDR3 is 16 residues long. Per the germline V gene, CDR1 is SGDLS and CDR2 is YYNGEE. Trimming removed 3 bases from V and 10 bases from J, with 22 bases in between. For the CDR3, the DNA is TGTGCCAGCAGCGGAGGGCCGAGGCCACCGGAGGGAAAACTGTTTTTT. Its translation is CASSGGPRPPEGKLFF.

The chain joins TRBV4-1 to TRBJ2-5; TRBD2 matches at 9 bases. CDR1 and CDR2 (germline): MGHRA, YSYEKL. The CDR3 is 15 residues long. V was pared by 4 bases and J by 3 bases, with 6 bases of the junction left unmatched. CDR3 nucleotide sequence: TGCGCCAGCAGCCCCCCGGGACTAGCTAAAGAGACCCAGTACTTC. Residues: CASSPPGLAKETQYF.

CDR3 coding DNA: TGTGCCAGCAGGTCGACAGGGAACCAGGATACGCAGTATTTT. Its translation is CASRSTGNQDTQYF. This rearrangement joins TRBV28 to TRBJ2-3, with 7 bases fitting TRBD1. The germline V gene has CDR1 MDHEN and CDR2 SYDVKM. This CDR3 contains 14 residues. The V segment lost 6 bases and the J segment 6 bases; nucleotides outside the gene matches: 9.

The chain has TRBV7-2 and TRBJ1-3; no definite D call. There are 17 residues in the CDR3. Trimming took off 1 base at V and 2 bases at J, with 15 bases between the two ends. Germline lookup yields CDR1 SGHTA and CDR2 FQGNSA. The CDR3 region has the DNA TGTGCCAGCAGCTTAGTGGTAGGGAGTGTAGCTGGAAACACCATATATTTT. Translated: CASSLVVGSVAGNTIYF.

V is TRBV19 and J is TRBJ1-3, with a possible D match to TRBD1 (6 bases). CDR1 and CDR2 from the germline V gene are LNHDA and SQIVND (reference sequence). Trimming stripped 6 bases from V and 0 bases from J, with 15 bases between. The CDR3 totals 16 residues. CDR3 sequence (DNA): TGTGCCAGTAGGAAAGGACAGCTTAGCTCTGGAAACACCATATATTTT. This codes for CASRKGQLSSGNTIYF.

The genes are TRBV10-2 and TRBJ2-7; 9 bases agree with TRBD2. Germline-derived CDR1 and CDR2 are WSHSY and SAAADI. Trimming took 5 bases from V and 6 from J; bases not matched to a gene: 11. This CDR3 spans 15 amino acids. DNA of the CDR3: TGCGCCAGCAGTCGAACTTCTAGCGGGACGCTCGAGCAGTACTTC. Translation: CASSRTSSGTLEQYF.

J is TRBJ2-7 and V is TRBV7-2, with TRBD2 matching over 7 bases. J lost 3 bases, V lost 4 bases, and 12 bases had no gene match. Germline assignment: CDR1 SGHTA and CDR2 FQGNSA. The CDR3 is 16 residues long. CDR3 region: CASSSTPGGLYYEQYF. CDR3 sequence (DNA): TGTGCCAGCAGCTCAACTCCGGGGGGACTATACTACGAGCAGTACTTC.

The genes are TRBV11-2 and TRBJ2-1; weak D call: TRBD2 (6 bases). Trimming removed 5 bases from V and 8 bases from J, with 10 bases in between. The CDR3 is 12 residues long. Per the germline V gene, CDR1 is SGHAT and CDR2 is FQNNGV. Written as DNA, the CDR3 is TGTGCCAGCAGCCCCGCGGGACATGAGCAGTTCTTC. Protein sequence: CASSPAGHEQFF.

This rearrangement joins TRBV10-3 to TRBJ2-3; 14 bases are a match to TRBD2. This CDR3 has 17 amino acids. Germline loops: CDR1 ENHRY, CDR2 SYGVKD. The V gene end was trimmed by 0 bases and the J gene end by 6 bases; junction bases not matched to a gene: 5. The CDR3 region is CAISESGLAGVADTQYF. The CDR3 nucleotides read TGTGCCATCAGTGAGTCGGGACTAGCGGGAGTGGCGGATACGCAGTATTTT.

The V call is TRBV11-2, the J call TRBJ2-7; no clear D. Germline CDR1 and CDR2: SGHAT and FQNNGV. Trimming pared 6 bases from V and 4 bases from J, leaving 10 bases between. The CDR3 consists of 12 residues. Here the CDR3 DNA reads TGTGCCAGCAGGAACCTCGGGTACGAGCAGTACTTC. Translation gives CASRNLGYEQYF.

J is TRBJ2-7 and V is TRBV5-1, with 8 bases matching TRBD2. CDR1 is SGHRS, CDR2 YFSETQ, per germline. The V and J ends lost 4 bases and 4 bases, in that order; junction bases with no gene match: 13. This CDR3 region has 16 residues. This CDR3 reads CASSPGGREVVYEQYF. CDR3 in DNA: TGCGCCAGCAGCCCCGGGGGGCGGGAGGTGGTTTACGAGCAGTACTTC.

This clone was detected a few times. The chain employs TRBV5-4 and TRBJ2-7; possible D gene TRBD1, 6 bases. V lost 0 bases and J lost 5, with 6 bases in between. Germline values: CDR1 SGHNT, CDR2 YYREEE (reference sequence). The CDR3 consists of 12 residues. In DNA, the CDR3 is TGTGCCAGCAGCTTGGACAGGGACGAGCAGTACTTC. It specifies CASSLDRDEQYF.

This chain links TRBV5-1 with TRBJ1-4; D is unresolved. This CDR3 spans 15 amino acids. V was trimmed by 0 bases and J by 4 bases, leaving 10 bases between them. Germline CDR1 is SGHRS and CDR2 is YFSETQ. CDR3 protein: CASSLARGSNEKLFF. The DNA of the CDR3 is TGCGCCAGCAGCTTGGCCCGGGGTAGTAATGAAAAACTGTTTTTT.

The chain is built from TRBV7-9 and TRBJ2-3; TRBD2 is a possible D gene (7 bases). V dropped 7 bases and J dropped 0 bases, with 17 bases sitting between them. This CDR3 region has 16 residues. The germline CDR1 and CDR2 sequences are SEHNR and FQNEAQ (reference sequence). The CDR3 loop reads CASTPPGGRSTDTQYF. The DNA of the CDR3 is TGTGCCAGCACCCCGCCGGGGGGCCGTAGCACAGATACGCAGTATTTT.

The genes are TRBV29-1 and TRBJ2-3; TRBD1 aligns across 7 bases. This CDR3 is built from 11 residues. The germline V gene encodes CDR1 SQVTM and CDR2 ANQGSEA. The ends lost 8 bases at V and 11 bases at J; junction bases unmatched: 10. The CDR3 DNA reads TGCAGCTCTGGGGACAGCGCCGGGCAGTATTTT. As protein: CSSGDSAGQYF.

The rearrangement links TRBV2 to TRBJ2-7; possibly TRBD1 for D (6 bases). Germline CDR1 is SNHLY and CDR2 is FYNNEI. The CDR3 covers 13 residues. Trimming cost V 10 bases and J 1 base, with 14 bases left between them. The CDR3 DNA is TGTGCCATACGGACAGACAAATCCTACGAGCAGTACTTC. Its translation is CAIRTDKSYEQYF.

The V call is TRBV5-8, the J call TRBJ2-1, with 7 bases that match TRBD1. There are 13 residues in the CDR3. The V segment lost 7 bases and the J segment 3 bases; nucleotides outside the gene matches: 4. CDR1 is SGHTS, CDR2 YDEGEE, per germline. CDR3 sequence reads: CASARQGYNEQFF. CDR3 sequence (DNA): TGTGCCAGCGCCCGACAGGGCTACAATGAGCAGTTCTTC.